A selection of T cell receptor beta chains follows, all from one sample in a study of T cell responses to AZD1222 COVID-19 vaccine. The method was immunoSEQ multiplex PCR; TCRdb's version includes in-frame clones alone and lacks a portion of them. Among 200,000 or so clones listed, roughly 88% were seen once. Sequencing was performed on peripheral blood, taken on day 0 of AZD1222 vaccination. The receptors come from an adult in good health. The CDR3 runs from the conserved cysteine through the conserved F or W. The D gene is left open where the match is weak. Clone sizes are given selectively: once, few, many, or a class where the clone is expanded.

TRBV12-3/TRBV12-4	TRBJ2-1	NA	TRBD2	CASSFGGVIEQFF	TGTGCCAGCAGTTTCGGGGGGGTTATTGAGCAGTTCTTC
TRBV2	TRBJ1-3	once	NA	CASSELSGTLGNTIYF	TGTGCCAGCAGTGAATTATCTGGGACACTGGGAAACACCATATATTTT
TRBV28	TRBJ2-7	NA	TRBD1	CASSLSRTGGREQYF	TGTGCCAGCAGTTTATCCCGGACAGGGGGCCGGGAGCAGTACTTC
TRBV4-2	TRBJ1-4	NA	NA	CASSQVLQATGEKLFF	TGTGCCAGCAGCCAAGTTCTTCAGGCAACCGGGGAAAAACTGTTTTTT
TRBV28	TRBJ2-4	NA	TRBD1	CASTPGQGSKNIQYF	TGTGCCAGCACTCCGGGACAGGGTTCCAAAAACATTCAGTACTTC
TRBV4-1	TRBJ2-2	NA	TRBD2	CASSPEGLAGNTGELFF	TGCGCCAGCAGCCCTGAGGGTCTAGCGGGGAACACCGGGGAGCTGTTTTTT
TRBV28	TRBJ1-5	NA	NA	CASSSLDGDSQPQHF	TGTGCCAGCAGCTCACTCGACGGGGATTCTCAGCCCCAGCATTTT
TRBV9	TRBJ1-2	NA	NA	CASSVEGIGVNYGYTF	TGTGCCAGCAGCGTAGAGGGTATAGGGGTTAACTATGGCTACACCTTC
TRBV5-8	TRBJ2-2	NA	NA	CASSLRVTGTGELFF	TGTGCCAGCAGCTTGCGCGTGACAGGCACCGGGGAGCTGTTTTTT
TRBV2	TRBJ2-1	NA	NA	CASSSTYNEQFF	TGTGCCAGCAGCTCTACCTACAATGAGCAGTTCTTC
TRBV28	TRBJ1-4	NA	TRBD1	CASSNWDRAEKLFF	TGTGCCAGCAGCAACTGGGACAGGGCTGAAAAACTGTTTTTT
TRBV18	TRBJ2-3	NA	NA	CASSLRGDTSTDTQYF	TGTGCCAGCTCACTTCGGGGGGACACTAGCACAGATACGCAGTATTTT
TRBV25-1	TRBJ2-1	NA	TRBD2	CASSETSGGAGEQFF	TGTGCCAGCAGTGAGACTAGCGGGGGGGCGGGTGAGCAGTTCTTC
TRBV24-1	TRBJ2-2	NA	NA	CATKVQSGFRGTGELFF	TGTGCCACCAAAGTCCAATCAGGGTTTCGGGGCACCGGGGAGCTGTTTTTT
TRBV9	TRBJ1-5	NA	NA	CASSLGHSNQPQHF	TGTGCCAGCAGCTTGGGGCATAGCAATCAGCCCCAGCATTTT
TRBV2	TRBJ2-1	NA	NA	CASIGNEQFF	TGTGCCAGCATTGGCAATGAGCAGTTCTTC
TRBV28	TRBJ2-1	NA	NA	CASSTPLTSDEQFF	TGTGCCAGCAGTACCCCCCTGACCTCAGACGAGCAGTTCTTC
TRBV2	TRBJ1-6	NA	NA	CASMRGPYNSPLHF	TGTGCCAGCATGCGGGGGCCTTATAATTCACCCCTCCACTTT
TRBV6-5	TRBJ2-3	NA	TRBD2	CASGRGTDTQYF	TGTGCCAGCGGGAGGGGAACGGATACGCAGTATTTT
TRBV5-1	TRBJ1-2	NA	NA	CASSLIEAGGYTF	TGCGCCAGCAGCTTGATTGAAGCGGGTGGCTACACCTTC
TRBV7-3	TRBJ2-2	NA	TRBD2	CASSPRELAGGPGELFF	TGTGCCAGCAGCCCAAGGGAGCTAGCGGGGGGCCCCGGGGAGCTGTTTTTT
TRBV24-1	TRBJ2-2	NA	TRBD1	CATSDAGTGRTGELFF	TGTGCCACCAGTGACGCCGGGACAGGGAGAACCGGGGAGCTGTTTTTT
TRBV10-3	TRBJ1-1	NA	NA	CAISENVGSEAFF	TGTGCCATCAGTGAAAATGTGGGGAGTGAAGCTTTCTTT
TRBV28	TRBJ1-5	NA	NA	CASSPGQSNQPQHF	TGTGCCAGCAGCCCCGGACAGAGCAATCAGCCCCAGCATTTT
TRBV3-1/TRBV3-2	TRBJ2-3	NA	NA	CASSPRTGGTDTQYF	TGTGCCAGCAGCCCCCGTACGGGGGGCACAGATACGCAGTATTTT
TRBV10-3	TRBJ2-1	NA	TRBD2	CAIRGLTGNEQFF	TGTGCCATTCGGGGACTAACGGGGAATGAGCAGTTCTTC
TRBV7-9	TRBJ1-2	NA	NA	CASVGGGRDYGYTF	TGTGCCAGCGTCGGTGGGGGCAGGGACTATGGCTACACCTTC
TRBV7-2	TRBJ2-7	NA	NA	CASSFYMESYEQYF	TGTGCCAGCAGCTTTTACATGGAAAGCTACGAGCAGTACTTC
TRBV2	TRBJ1-4	NA	TRBD1	CASSPKGQGRSGEKLFF	TGTGCCAGCAGTCCGAAGGGACAGGGGAGGTCAGGTGAAAAACTGTTTTTT
TRBV6-7	TRBJ2-7	NA	TRBD1	CASSYSDRGRPEQYF	TGTGCCAGCAGTTACTCCGACAGGGGGCGCCCCGAGCAGTACTTC
TRBV2	TRBJ2-2	NA	TRBD1	CASSELRTGLERELFF	TGTGCCAGCAGTGAATTGAGGACAGGGCTGGAACGGGAGCTGTTTTTT
TRBV3-1/TRBV3-2	TRBJ2-7	NA	NA	CASSHIGEQYF	TGTGCCAGCAGCCACATCGGCGAGCAGTACTTC
TRBV7-2	TRBJ1-3	NA	TRBD1	CASSPSTGGYTIYF	TGTGCCAGCAGCCCCAGCACAGGGGGGTACACCATATATTTT
TRBV7-3	TRBJ2-3	NA	NA	CASRQGSVDWGDTQYF	TGTGCCAGCAGGCAAGGTTCGGTCGACTGGGGAGATACGCAGTATTTT
TRBV10-1	TRBJ2-6	NA	NA	CASGISGANVLTF	TGCGCCAGCGGAATTTCTGGGGCCAACGTCCTGACTTTC
TRBV15	TRBJ1-4	NA	NA	CATSREGNNEKLFF	TGTGCCACCAGCAGAGAGGGTAACAATGAAAAACTGTTTTTT
TRBV6-5	TRBJ1-1	NA	NA	CASRPGTTNTEAFF	TGTGCCAGCAGACCCGGGACCACGAACACTGAAGCTTTCTTT
TRBV28	TRBJ2-2	few	NA	CASSLRGELFF	TGTGCCAGCAGTTTACGCGGGGAGCTGTTTTTT
TRBV5-4	TRBJ2-7	NA	NA	CASSYGQNEQYF	TGTGCCAGCAGTTATGGACAGAACGAGCAGTACTTC
TRBV7-6	TRBJ2-7	NA	NA	CASALAGSGVHEQYF	TGTGCCAGCGCTCTGGCAGGGTCGGGCGTCCACGAGCAGTACTTC
TRBV9	TRBJ1-1	NA	NA	CASSPLQGLNTEAFF	TGTGCCAGCAGCCCGCTACAGGGATTGAACACTGAAGCTTTCTTT
TRBV6-4	TRBJ2-3	NA	TRBD1	CASSDLGQGIDTQYF	TGTGCCAGCAGTGACCTTGGACAGGGTATTGATACGCAGTATTTT
TRBV27	TRBJ1-1	once	NA	CASSPPGMNTEAFF	TGTGCCAGCAGCCCCCCGGGAATGAACACTGAAGCTTTCTTT
TRBV12-5	TRBJ2-7	NA	TRBD1	CASGLSQKASGQGYYITTDEQYF	TGTGCTAGTGGTTTGTCACAGAAGGCGTCGGGACAGGGATACTATATCACTACTGACGAGCAGTACTTC
TRBV3-1/TRBV3-2	TRBJ1-1	NA	NA	CASSPRGGTEAFF	TGTGCCAGCAGCCCCAGGGGTGGCACTGAAGCTTTCTTT
TRBV5-6	TRBJ1-5	NA	TRBD1	CASSAGTANQPQHF	TGTGCCAGCAGCGCCGGGACAGCAAATCAGCCCCAGCATTTT
TRBV12-5	TRBJ2-5	NA	NA	CASGLVRETQYF	TGTGCTAGTGGTTTGGTACGTGAGACCCAGTACTTC
TRBV19	TRBJ2-7	once	TRBD2	CASSPYGGSYEQYF	TGTGCCAGTAGTCCCTACGGCGGGAGCTACGAGCAGTACTTC
TRBV5-4	TRBJ1-4	NA	TRBD1	CASSLPSGRGNEKLFF	TGTGCCAGCAGCTTGCCCTCGGGCAGGGGGAATGAAAAACTGTTTTTT
TRBV6-5	TRBJ1-2	NA	TRBD1	CASSYTGQFYGYTF	TGTGCCAGCAGTTACACGGGACAGTTCTATGGCTACACCTTC
TRBV5-1	TRBJ2-7	few	TRBD2	CASSWTSGAYEQYF	TGCGCCAGCAGCTGGACTAGCGGGGCCTACGAGCAGTACTTC
TRBV30	TRBJ2-7	NA	NA	CACPGSPRDEQYF	TGTGCCTGTCCGGGGTCCCCCAGGGACGAGCAGTACTTC
TRBV21-1	TRBJ2-7	NA	NA	CAQLAHMRYEQYF	TGTGCCCAGTTAGCCCATATGAGGTACGAGCAGTACTTC
TRBV3-1/TRBV3-2	TRBJ2-7	NA	TRBD1	CASSLLDRDYEQYF	TGTGCCAGCAGCCTACTTGACAGGGACTACGAGCAGTACTTC
TRBV7-2	TRBJ2-7	NA	NA	CASSLDYRSYEQYF	TGTGCCAGCAGCTTAGACTATCGTTCCTACGAGCAGTACTTC
TRBV6-4	TRBJ1-3	few	TRBD1	CASGGQGSGGNTIYF	TGTGCCAGCGGGGGACAGGGATCGGGAGGAAACACCATATATTTT
TRBV6-5	TRBJ2-3	few	NA	CASSPRGTDTQYF	TGTGCCAGCAGTCCCAGGGGCACAGATACGCAGTATTTT
TRBV28	TRBJ2-2	NA	TRBD1	CASSFWTGGTGELFF	TGTGCCAGCAGTTTTTGGACAGGCGGCACCGGGGAGCTGTTTTTT
TRBV4-3	TRBJ1-2	NA	NA	CASRGGTNYGYTF	TGCGCCAGCAGGGGAGGAACTAACTATGGCTACACCTTC